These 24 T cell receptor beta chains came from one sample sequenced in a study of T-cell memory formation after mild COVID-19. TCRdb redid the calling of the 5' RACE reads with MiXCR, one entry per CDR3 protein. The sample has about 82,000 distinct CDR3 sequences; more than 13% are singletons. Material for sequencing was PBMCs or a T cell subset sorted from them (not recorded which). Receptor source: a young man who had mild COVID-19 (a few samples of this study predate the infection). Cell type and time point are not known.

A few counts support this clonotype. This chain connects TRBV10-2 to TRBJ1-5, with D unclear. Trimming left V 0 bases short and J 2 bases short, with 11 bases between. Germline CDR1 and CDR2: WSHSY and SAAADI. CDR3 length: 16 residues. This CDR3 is CASSESKWGGNQPQHF. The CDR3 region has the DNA TGCGCCAGCAGTGAGTCGAAGTGGGGAGGCAATCAGCCCCAGCATTTT.

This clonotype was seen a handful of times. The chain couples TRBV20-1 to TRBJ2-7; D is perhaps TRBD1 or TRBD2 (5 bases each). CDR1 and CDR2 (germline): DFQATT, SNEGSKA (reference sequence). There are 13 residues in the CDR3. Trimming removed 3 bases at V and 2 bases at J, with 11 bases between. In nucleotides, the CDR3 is TGCAGTGCTAGGGGACCTTACACCTACGAGCAGTACTTC. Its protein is CSARGPYTYEQYF.

In nucleotides, the CDR3 is TGTGCCAGCAGTTACTCGGAGGGCGCTAGCACAGATACGCAGTATTTT. Amino acid sequence: CASSYSEGASTDTQYF. The gene calls are TRBV6-2 or TRBV6-3 and TRBJ2-3; TRBD2 is a possible D gene (6 bases). V dropped 0 bases and J dropped 0 bases, with 10 bases sitting between them. The CDR3 loop spans 16 amino acids. The V gene's germline CDR1 is MNHEY and CDR2 SVGEGT.

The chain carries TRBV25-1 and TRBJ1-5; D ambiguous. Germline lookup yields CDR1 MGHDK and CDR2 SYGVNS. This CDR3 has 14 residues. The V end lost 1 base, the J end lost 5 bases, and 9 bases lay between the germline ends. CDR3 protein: CASSEWAGDQPQHF. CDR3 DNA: TGTGCCAGCAGTGAATGGGCTGGAGATCAGCCCCAGCATTTT.

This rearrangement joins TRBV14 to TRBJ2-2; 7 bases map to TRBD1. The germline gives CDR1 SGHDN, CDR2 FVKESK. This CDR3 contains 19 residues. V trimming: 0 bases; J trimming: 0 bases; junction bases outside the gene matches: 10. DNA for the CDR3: TGTGCCAGCAGCCAAGATGGCCCGGGTCAGGGGGCGAACACCGGGGAGCTGTTTTTT. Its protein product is CASSQDGPGQGANTGELFF. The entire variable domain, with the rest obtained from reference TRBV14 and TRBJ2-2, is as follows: EAGVTQFPSHSVIEKGQTVTLRCDPISGHDNLYWYRRVMGKEIKFLLHFVKESKQDESGMPNNRFLAERTGGTYSTLKVQPAELEDSGVYFCASSQDGPGQGANTGELFFGEGSRLTVL.

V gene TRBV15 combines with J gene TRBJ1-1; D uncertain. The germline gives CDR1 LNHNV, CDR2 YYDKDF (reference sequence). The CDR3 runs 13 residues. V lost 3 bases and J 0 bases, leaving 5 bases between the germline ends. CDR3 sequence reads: CATSSKLNTEAFF. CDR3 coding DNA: TGTGCCACCAGCAGTAAATTGAACACTGAAGCTTTCTTT.

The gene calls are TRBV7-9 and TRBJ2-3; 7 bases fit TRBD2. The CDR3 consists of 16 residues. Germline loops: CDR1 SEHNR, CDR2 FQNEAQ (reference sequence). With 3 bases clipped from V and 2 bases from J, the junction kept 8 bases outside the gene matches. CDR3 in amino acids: CASSFIAAGYTDTQYF. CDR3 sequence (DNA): TGTGCCAGCAGCTTTATTGCAGCGGGGTACACAGATACGCAGTATTTT.

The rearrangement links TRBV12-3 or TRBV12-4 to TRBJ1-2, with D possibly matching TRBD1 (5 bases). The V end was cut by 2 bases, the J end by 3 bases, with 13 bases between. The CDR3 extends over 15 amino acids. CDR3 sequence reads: CASSLWGRGDYGYTF. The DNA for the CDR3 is TGTGCCAGCAGTTTATGGGGCCGGGGGGACTATGGCTACACCTTC.

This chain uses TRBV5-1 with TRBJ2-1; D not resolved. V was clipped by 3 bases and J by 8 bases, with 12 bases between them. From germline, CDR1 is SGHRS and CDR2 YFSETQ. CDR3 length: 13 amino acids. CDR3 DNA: TGCGCCAGCAGCTGGGCCGGTTGGGATGAGCAGTTCTTC. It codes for CASSWAGWDEQFF.

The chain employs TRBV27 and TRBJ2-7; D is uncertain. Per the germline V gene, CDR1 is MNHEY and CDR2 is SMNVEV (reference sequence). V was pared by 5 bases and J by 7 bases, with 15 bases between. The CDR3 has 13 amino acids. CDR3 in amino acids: CASSPSPHREQYV. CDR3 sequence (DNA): TGTGCCAGCAGTCCCTCCCCACATCGGGAGCAGTACGTC.

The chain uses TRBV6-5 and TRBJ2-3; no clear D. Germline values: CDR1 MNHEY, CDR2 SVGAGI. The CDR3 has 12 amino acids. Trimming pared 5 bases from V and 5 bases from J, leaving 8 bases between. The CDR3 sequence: CASSKGRDTQYF. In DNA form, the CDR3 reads TGTGCCAGCAGTAAGGGCAGAGATACGCAGTATTTT.

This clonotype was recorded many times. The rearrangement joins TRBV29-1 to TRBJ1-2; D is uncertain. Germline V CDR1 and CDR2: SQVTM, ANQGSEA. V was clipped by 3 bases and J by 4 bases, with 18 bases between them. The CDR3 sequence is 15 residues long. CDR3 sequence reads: CSVDDSMEALYGYTF. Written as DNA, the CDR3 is TGCAGCGTTGATGACTCGATGGAGGCTCTCTATGGCTACACCTTC.

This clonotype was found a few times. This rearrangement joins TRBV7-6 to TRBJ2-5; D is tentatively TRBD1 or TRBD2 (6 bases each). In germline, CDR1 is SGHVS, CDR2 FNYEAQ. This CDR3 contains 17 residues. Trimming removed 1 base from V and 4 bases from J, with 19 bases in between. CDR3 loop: CASSLVPRGGGGETQYF. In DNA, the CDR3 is TGTGCCAGCAGCTTAGTACCCAGAGGGGGAGGTGGAGAGACCCAGTACTTC.

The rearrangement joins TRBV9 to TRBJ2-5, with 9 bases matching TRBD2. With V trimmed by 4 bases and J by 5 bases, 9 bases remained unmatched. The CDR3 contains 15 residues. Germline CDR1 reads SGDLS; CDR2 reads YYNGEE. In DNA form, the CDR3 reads TGTGCCAGCAGCTCGGGCGGGGGGGCCATGGAGACCCAGTACTTC. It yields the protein CASSSGGGAMETQYF.

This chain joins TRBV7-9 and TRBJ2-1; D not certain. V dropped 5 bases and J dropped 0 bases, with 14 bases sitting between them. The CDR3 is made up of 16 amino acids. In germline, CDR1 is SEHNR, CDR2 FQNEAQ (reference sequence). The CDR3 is CASSRFPQSSYNEQFF. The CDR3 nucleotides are TGTGCCAGCAGCCGGTTCCCCCAGAGCTCCTACAATGAGCAGTTCTTC. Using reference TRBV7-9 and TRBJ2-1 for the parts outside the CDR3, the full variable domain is DTGVSQNPRHKITKRGQNVTFRCDPISEHNRLYWYRQTLGQGPEFLTYFQNEAQLEKSRLLSDRFSAERPKGSFSTLEIQRTEQGDSAMYLCASSRFPQSSYNEQFFGPGTRLTVL.

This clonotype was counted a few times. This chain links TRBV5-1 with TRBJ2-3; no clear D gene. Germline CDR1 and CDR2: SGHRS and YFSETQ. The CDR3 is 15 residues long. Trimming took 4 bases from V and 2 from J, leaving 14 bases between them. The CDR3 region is CASSPRGSYTDTQYF. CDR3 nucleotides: TGCGCCAGCAGCCCCCGAGGAAGCTACACAGATACGCAGTATTTT.

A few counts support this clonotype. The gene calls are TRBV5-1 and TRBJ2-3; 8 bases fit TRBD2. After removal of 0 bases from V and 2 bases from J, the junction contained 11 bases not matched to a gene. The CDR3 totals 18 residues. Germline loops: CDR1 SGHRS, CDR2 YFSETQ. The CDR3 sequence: CASSLAGGAGVTTDTQYF. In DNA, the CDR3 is TGCGCCAGCAGCTTGGCCGGGGGAGCGGGGGTTACCACAGATACGCAGTATTTT.

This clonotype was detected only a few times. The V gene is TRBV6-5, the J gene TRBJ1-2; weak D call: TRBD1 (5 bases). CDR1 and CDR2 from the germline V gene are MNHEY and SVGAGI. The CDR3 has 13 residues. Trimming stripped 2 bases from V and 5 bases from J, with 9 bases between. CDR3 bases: TGTGCCAGCAGTTACGCCAGGGATTATGGCTACACCTTC. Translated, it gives CASSYARDYGYTF.

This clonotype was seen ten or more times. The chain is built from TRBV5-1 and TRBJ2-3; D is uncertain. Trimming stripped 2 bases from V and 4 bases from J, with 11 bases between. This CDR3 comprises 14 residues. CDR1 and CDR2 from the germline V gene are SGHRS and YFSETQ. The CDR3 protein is CASSFSNPADTQYF. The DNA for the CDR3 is TGCGCCAGCAGCTTTAGCAATCCGGCAGATACGCAGTATTTT.

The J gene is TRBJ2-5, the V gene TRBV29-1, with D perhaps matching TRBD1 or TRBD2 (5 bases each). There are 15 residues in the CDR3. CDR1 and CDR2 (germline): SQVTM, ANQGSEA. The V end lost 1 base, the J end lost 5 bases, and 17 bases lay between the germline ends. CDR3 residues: CSVEARAGGLETQYF. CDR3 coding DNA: TGCAGCGTTGAAGCCAGGGCGGGCGGATTGGAGACCCAGTACTTC.

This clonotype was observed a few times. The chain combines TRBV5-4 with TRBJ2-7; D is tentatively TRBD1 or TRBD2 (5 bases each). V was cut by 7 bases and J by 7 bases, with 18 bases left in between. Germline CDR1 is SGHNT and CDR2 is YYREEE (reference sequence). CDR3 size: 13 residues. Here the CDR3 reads CASQLMGEIEQYV. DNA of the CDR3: TGTGCCAGCCAGCTTATGGGGGAGATAGAGCAGTACGTC.

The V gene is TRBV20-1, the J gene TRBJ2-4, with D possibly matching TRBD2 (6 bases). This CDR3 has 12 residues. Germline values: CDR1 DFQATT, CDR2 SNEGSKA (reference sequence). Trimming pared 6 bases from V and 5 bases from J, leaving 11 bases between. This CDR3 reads CSARDFENIQYF. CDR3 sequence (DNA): TGCAGTGCCCGGGACTTCGAAAACATTCAGTACTTC.

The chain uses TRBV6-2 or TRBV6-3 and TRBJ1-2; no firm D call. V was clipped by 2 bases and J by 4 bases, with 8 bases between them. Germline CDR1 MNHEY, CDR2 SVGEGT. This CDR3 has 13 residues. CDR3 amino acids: CASSYGGLYGYTF. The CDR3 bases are TGTGCCAGCAGTTACGGCGGACTCTATGGCTACACCTTC.

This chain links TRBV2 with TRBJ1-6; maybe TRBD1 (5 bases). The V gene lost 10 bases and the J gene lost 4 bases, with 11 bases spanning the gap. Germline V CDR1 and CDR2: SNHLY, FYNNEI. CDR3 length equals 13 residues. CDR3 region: CAKQTEYNSPLHF. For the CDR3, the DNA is TGTGCCAAACAGACAGAGTATAATTCACCCCTCCACTTT. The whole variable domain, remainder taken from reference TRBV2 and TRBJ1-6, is EPEVTQTPSHQVTQMGQEVILRCVPISNHLYFYWYRQILGQKVEFLVSFYNNEISEKSEIFDDQFSVERPDGSNFTLKIRSTKLEDSAMYFCAKQTEYNSPLHFGNGTRLTVT.